This TCR beta chain came from a study of Graves' ophthalmopathy and Graves' hyperthyroidism listed by TCRdb under 2018. Regarding the study in general: Peripheral blood samples were taken at the time of initial diagnosis, before any treatment was given. To tell Graves' ophthalmopathy apart from Graves' hyperthyroidism, and to predict which patients would progress to ophthalmopathy, the study relied on TCR beta repertoire signatures. In five to seven hyperthyroidism patients, the T-cell repertoire of thyroid tissue was compared with the T-cell repertoire of blood. For independent validation, a separate cohort was made up of around 18 hyperthyroidism patients plus 17 patients who later progressed from hyperthyroidism to ophthalmopathy. To explore V-J signatures that separate ophthalmopathy from hyperthyroidism, a discovery set of more than 95 patients was enrolled, consisting of 40 to 45 with ophthalmopathy and some 56 with stable hyperthyroidism. Following sampling, methimazole starting at 30 mg daily was administered to hyperthyroidism patients, and high-dose intravenous methylprednisolone was administered to ophthalmopathy patients. In total, approximately 130 blood samples were TCR-sequenced: approximately 40 ophthalmopathy, roughly 80 hyperthyroidism and some 17 hyperthyroidism-to-ophthalmopathy patients. The paper as a whole reports these results and caveats: In cross-validation, the 13-signature model distinguished ophthalmopathy from stable hyperthyroidism with just over 85% sensitivity and around 84% specificity, while in the test set the corresponding values were about 79% and 69%. Among expanded thyroid clonotypes with frequency above 0.001, most also showed up in blood, which suggests that blood repertoires may reflect the thyroid immune response. No statistical method was used to predetermine the sample size, and group allocation was not hidden from the investigators. In validation, the model predicted ophthalmopathy progression with about 70% sensitivity and less than 80% specificity; approximately 12 predicted patients were CT-confirmed with GO in a median of 6.5 months.

Its CDR3 holds 14 amino acids, cysteine through phenylalanine. Only the CDR3 DNA stays, 42 bases, in frame from base 1. The germline V gene encodes CDR1 KGHSH and CDR2 LQKENI. For repertoire sequencing, the TCR beta CDR3 regions were amplified from RNA transcripts. HTBI primers and the Qiagen OneStep RT-PCR kit were used in a first-round RT-PCR, which was followed by a second-round multiplex PCR, size selection and purification. Libraries were sequenced paired-end with 100 bp reads on an Illumina HiSeq2000. The paper's data handling went like this. SOAPnuke was used for read processing, and reads with adapters, uncalled bases, a mean Phred below 15, or no exact constant-primer or identifier match were discarded. COPE v1.2.5 was used to merge high-quality paired reads. Each unique nucleotide sequence was defined as a clonotype, and clonotypes were aligned to IMGT TRB V, D and J references with MiTCR v1.1. The analysis was limited to V-J combinations with a frequency above 0.0001, which together covered over 99% of the repertoires. For each V-J combination, a TCR clonal expansion and chaos score was defined as the ratio of F50 clonal expansion to chaos observed in the TCRdist matrix. Welch's t-statistics and random forest were used to narrow the features down to 13 V-J combinations, which were then fed into a naive Bayes classifier. Thyroid-blood repertoire similarity was quantified with the Morisita-Horn index. TCRdb reprocessing: public reads trimmed at Q25 with fastp, clones called with MiXCR, in-frame beta chains kept. Rows are combined by CDR3 protein, so each entry shows the most common genes and DNA. TCRdb's processing, not the authors', yielded these V and J calls. The sample has 300,000 to 350,000 distinct CDR3 sequences on record, around a sixth of them singletons. Over 9% of the sample belongs to the ten largest clones.

Ophthalmopathy patients were characterized by moderately to severely active disease, a Clinical Activity Score of at least 3, a NOSPECS grade of at least 4, and a disease duration under 3 months. Patients with other autoimmune diseases, uncontrolled infections, pregnancy or lactation were excluded. Clinical symptoms, serum thyroxine, TRAb, thyroid ultrasound and orbital computed tomography were used for diagnosis. PBMCs were isolated from about 9 ml of fresh peripheral blood by Ficoll-Paque density gradient centrifugation. Total RNA was extracted with Trizol reagent and quality-checked on an Agilent 2100 Bioanalyzer. This clonotype was observed a handful of times. It has no known antigen specificity. A much larger clone differs by one base, so this may be a read error.

What was sequenced was peripheral blood. Rearrangement joined TRBV18 to TRBJ1-6; confidence is insufficient to name the D gene. This sequence originates from an adult man with Graves' ophthalmopathy. The DNA is TGTACCAGCTCACCAAGCCAGGCTAATTCACCCCTCCACTTT. The resulting protein is CTSSPSQANSPLHF.